This TCR beta chain was found in a study of T cells expressing NK-cell markers. TCRdb reworked the 5' RACE reads into one entry per CDR3 protein, no DNA. This sample's table has about 540,000 distinct CDR3 sequences. Germline CDR1 MNHEY, CDR2 SMNVEV (reference sequence). The CDR3 is made up of 15 amino acids. The chain is built from TRBV27 and TRBJ2-1; the TCRdb call, TRBD2, lacks DNA for checking. The sample was blood T cells: a sorted CD56 or NKG2C T cell subset, CD4+ or CD8+ T cells, or bulk PBMC T cells (not recorded which). The sequence was obtained from a man between 18 and 29 years old in good health. CDR3 in amino acids: CASSLSLGSRGEQFF.